This T cell receptor beta chain was sequenced during a study of CD8 T cells in ankylosing spondylitis (dated by TCRdb to about 2017). Background for the entire study: The study set out to find disease-linked TCR variants by profiling T cell receptor beta repertoires in ankylosing spondylitis patients and healthy donors. In total, the full study cohort was made up of approximately 99 healthy donors and about two dozen ankylosing spondylitis patients. Peripheral blood samples were taken, and synovial fluid was additionally collected from ankylosing spondylitis patients. Paper-wide results and their limitations: The disease-linked clones had a CD8+ phenotype and were found at relatively low frequencies in peripheral blood. Some TCR beta motif variants had previously been reported in synovial fluid and blood of reactive arthritis patients, which suggested common disease-initiation mechanisms. A TCR beta motif of several highly homologous amino acid variants appeared characteristic of blood from ankylosing spondylitis patients. Significant enrichment of the disease-linked clones was reported in matched synovial fluid samples from ankylosing spondylitis patients.

Trimming removed 5 bases from V and 4 bases from J, leaving 20 bases between the germline ends. The CDR1 and CDR2 encoded by the germline V gene are SGHTA and FQGNSA. From cysteine to phenylalanine, the CDR3 is 16 amino acids long. The CDR3 DNA has 48 bases and is translated from base 1. The instrument was an Illumina HiSeq 2500. TCR beta libraries were prepared by quantitative 5'-RACE with molecular barcodes. In the paper's pipeline: To identify disease-linked TCR variants, a new computational method was used, one built on a probabilistic model of VDJ rearrangement. TCRdb cleaned the public reads at Q25 with fastp, built clones with MiXCR and kept in-frame beta chains. Every entry covers one CDR3 protein and lists the most common genes and DNA from its rows. TCRdb's processing, not the study's, gives the V and J calls here. The sample profile shows 500,000 or so distinct CDR3 sequences; approximately 5% of them were found once. The ten largest clones add up to 3% to 4.5% of the sample.

Many counts were recorded for this clonotype. The antigen it recognizes is unknown. No base qualities exist here, and no much larger clone lies one base off it. Sequenced sample: blood, either unsorted or a sorted T cell fraction (not recorded which). The chain joins TRBV7-2 to TRBJ1-1, with the identity of the D gene unclear. This sequence was found in a male donor with ankylosing spondylitis. The sequenced DNA is TGTGCCAGCAGCCCATTCCGAGGCGGCATCAGCACTGAAGCTTTCTTT. This translates into CASSPFRGGISTEAFF.